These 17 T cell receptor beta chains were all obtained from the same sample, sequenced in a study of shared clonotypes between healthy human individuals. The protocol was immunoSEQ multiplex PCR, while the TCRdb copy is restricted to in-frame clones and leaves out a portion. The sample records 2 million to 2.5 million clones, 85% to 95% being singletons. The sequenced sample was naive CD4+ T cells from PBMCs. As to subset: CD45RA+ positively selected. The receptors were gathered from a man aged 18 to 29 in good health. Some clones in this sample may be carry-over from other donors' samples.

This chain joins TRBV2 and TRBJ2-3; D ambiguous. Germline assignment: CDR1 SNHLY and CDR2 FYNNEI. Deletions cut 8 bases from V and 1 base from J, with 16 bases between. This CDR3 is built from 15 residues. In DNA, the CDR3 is TGTGCCAGCGATCCTGCCCGGAGCGGCACAGATACGCAGTATTTT. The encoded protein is CASDPARSGTDTQYF. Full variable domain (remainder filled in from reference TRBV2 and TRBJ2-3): EPEVTQTPSHQVTQMGQEVILRCVPISNHLYFYWYRQILGQKVEFLVSFYNNEISEKSEIFDDQFSVERPDGSNFTLKIRSTKLEDSAMYFCASDPARSGTDTQYFGPGTRLTVL.

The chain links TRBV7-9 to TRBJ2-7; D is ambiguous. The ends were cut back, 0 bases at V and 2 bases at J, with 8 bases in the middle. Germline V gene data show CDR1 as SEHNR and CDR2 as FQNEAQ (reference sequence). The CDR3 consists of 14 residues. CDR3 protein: CASSLASVTYEQYF. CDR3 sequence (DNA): TGTGCCAGCAGCTTAGCGTCGGTTACCTACGAGCAGTACTTC.

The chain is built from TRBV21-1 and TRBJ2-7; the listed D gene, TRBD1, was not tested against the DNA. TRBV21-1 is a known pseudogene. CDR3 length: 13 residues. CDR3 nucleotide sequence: TGTGCCAGCAGCAAGAGGACAGGAGGGGGGCAGTACTTC. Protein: CASSKRTGGGQYF.

As DNA, the CDR3 is TGTGCCAGCAGCTCCCCTCTAGAATCCCAGTACTTC. Protein: CASSSPLESQYF. This rearrangement joins TRBV7-3 to TRBJ2-5; D ambiguous. The CDR3 length is 12 residues. CDR1 is SGHTA, CDR2 FQGTGA, per germline. The V and J ends lost 4 bases and 9 bases respectively, with 12 bases between them.

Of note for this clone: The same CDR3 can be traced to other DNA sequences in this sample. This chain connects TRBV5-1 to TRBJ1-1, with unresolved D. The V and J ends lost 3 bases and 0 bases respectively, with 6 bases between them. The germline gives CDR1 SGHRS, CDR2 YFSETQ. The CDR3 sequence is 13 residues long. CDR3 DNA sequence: TGCGCCAGCAGCTCTCAATTGAACACTGAAGCTTTCTTT. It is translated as CASSSQLNTEAFF.

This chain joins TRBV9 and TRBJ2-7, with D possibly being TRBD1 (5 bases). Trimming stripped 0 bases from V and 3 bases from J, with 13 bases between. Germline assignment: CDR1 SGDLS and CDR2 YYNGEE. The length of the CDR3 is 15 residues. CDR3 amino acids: CASSVGEGVIYEQYF. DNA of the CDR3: TGTGCCAGCAGCGTAGGCGAAGGGGTAATCTACGAGCAGTACTTC.

The CDR3 sequence is CASSPEAGRGGEQYF. DNA for the CDR3: TGTGCCAGCAGCCCAGAGGCGGGAAGGGGTGGGGAGCAGTACTTC. The chain joins TRBV7-3 to TRBJ2-7, with a tentative D call TRBD2 (6 bases). The CDR3 covers 15 residues. V lost 5 bases and J lost 7, with 21 bases in between. Germline V lookup: CDR1 SGHTA, CDR2 FQGTGA.

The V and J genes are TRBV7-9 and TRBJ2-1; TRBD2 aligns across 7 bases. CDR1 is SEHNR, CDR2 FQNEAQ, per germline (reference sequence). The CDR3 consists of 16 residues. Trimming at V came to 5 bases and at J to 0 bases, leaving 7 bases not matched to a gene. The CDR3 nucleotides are TGTGCCAGCAGCCTTACTAGCGTGAGCTCCTACAATGAGCAGTTCTTC. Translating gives CASSLTSVSSYNEQFF.

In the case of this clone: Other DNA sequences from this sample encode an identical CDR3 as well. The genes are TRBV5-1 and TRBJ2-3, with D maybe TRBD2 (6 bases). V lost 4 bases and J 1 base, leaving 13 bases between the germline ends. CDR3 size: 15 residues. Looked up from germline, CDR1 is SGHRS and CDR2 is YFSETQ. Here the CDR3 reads CASSRRREGTDTQYF. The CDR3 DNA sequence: TGCGCCAGCAGCCGAAGAAGGGAGGGCACAGATACGCAGTATTTT.

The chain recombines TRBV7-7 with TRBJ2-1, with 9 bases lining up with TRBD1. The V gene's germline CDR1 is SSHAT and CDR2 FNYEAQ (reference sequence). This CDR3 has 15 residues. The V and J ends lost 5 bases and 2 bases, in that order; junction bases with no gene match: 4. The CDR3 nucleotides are TGTGCCAGCAGCGCAGACAGGGGGGCCTACAATGAGCAGTTCTTC. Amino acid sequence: CASSADRGAYNEQFF.

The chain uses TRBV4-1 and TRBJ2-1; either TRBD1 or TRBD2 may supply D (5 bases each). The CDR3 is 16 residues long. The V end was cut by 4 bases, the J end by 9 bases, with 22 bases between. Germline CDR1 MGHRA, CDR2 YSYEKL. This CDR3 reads CASSLQGTNRFGEQFF. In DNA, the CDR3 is TGCGCCAGCAGCCTCCAAGGGACGAACAGATTTGGTGAGCAGTTCTTC.

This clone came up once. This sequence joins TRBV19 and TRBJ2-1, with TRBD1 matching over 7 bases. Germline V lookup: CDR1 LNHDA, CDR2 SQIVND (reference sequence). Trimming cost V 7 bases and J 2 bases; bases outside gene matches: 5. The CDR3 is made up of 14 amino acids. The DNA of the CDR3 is TGTGCCAGTATGAACAGGGGACCCTACAATGAGCAGTTCTTC. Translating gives CASMNRGPYNEQFF.

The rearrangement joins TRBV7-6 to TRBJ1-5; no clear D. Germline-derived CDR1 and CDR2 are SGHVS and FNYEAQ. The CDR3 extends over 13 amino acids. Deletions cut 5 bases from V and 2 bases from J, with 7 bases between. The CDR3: CASSKDRNQPQHF. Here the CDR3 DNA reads TGTGCCAGCAGCAAGGATCGCAATCAGCCCCAGCATTTT. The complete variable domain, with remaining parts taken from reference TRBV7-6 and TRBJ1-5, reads GAGVSQSPRYKVTKRGQDVALRCDPISGHVSLYWYRQALGQGPEFLTYFNYEAQQDKSGLPNDRFSAERPEGSISTLTIQRTEQRDSAMYRCASSKDRNQPQHFGDGTRLSIL.

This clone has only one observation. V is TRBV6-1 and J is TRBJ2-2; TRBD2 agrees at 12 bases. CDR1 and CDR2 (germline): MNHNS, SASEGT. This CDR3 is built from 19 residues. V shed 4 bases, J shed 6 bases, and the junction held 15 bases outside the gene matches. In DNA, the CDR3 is TGTGCCAGCAGTGGTCCGCGAATAAGACTAGCGGGAGAGGCCGGGGAGCTGTTTTTT. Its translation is CASSGPRIRLAGEAGELFF.

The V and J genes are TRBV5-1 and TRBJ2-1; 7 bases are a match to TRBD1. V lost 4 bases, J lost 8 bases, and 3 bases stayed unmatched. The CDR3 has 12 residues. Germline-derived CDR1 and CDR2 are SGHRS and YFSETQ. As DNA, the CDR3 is TGCGCCAGCAGCAGCACAGGGGATGAGCAGTTCTTC. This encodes CASSSTGDEQFF.

The CDR3 DNA reads as TGTGCCAGCATTCTGGCAGATACGCAGTATTTT. Translation gives CASILADTQYF. The rearrangement uses TRBV28 and TRBJ2-3; D not certain. The CDR3 is 11 residues long. The V and J ends lost 7 bases and 4 bases respectively, with 6 bases between them. Germline V lookup: CDR1 MDHEN, CDR2 SYDVKM.

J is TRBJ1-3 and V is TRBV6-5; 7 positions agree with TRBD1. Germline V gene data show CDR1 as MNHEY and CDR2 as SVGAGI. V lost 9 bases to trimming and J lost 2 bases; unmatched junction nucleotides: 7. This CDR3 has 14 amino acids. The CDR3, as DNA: TGTGCCAGAGGGCAGACAGGGACTGGAAACACCATATATTTT. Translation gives CARGQTGTGNTIYF.